Listed below are T cell receptor beta chains from one sample, sequenced in a study of shared clonotypes between healthy human individuals. TCRdb keeps only in-frame clones here, not all; method: immunoSEQ multiplex PCR. The sample lists 950,000 to 1,100,000 clones, roughly 70% seen once, with roughly 1.5% in the top ten. Sequencing was done on a sample of memory CD4+ T cells sorted from blood. The origin of the receptors is a man younger than 35 in good health. CDR3s include the opening cysteine and the closing phenylalanine or tryptophan. A D gene is named only where the DNA matches it firmly. Where a row states a size, it is once, few, many or the class of an expanded clone; other rows omit it.

v_call	clone_size	d_call	j_call	cdr3_aa	cdr3_nt
TRBV7-9	-	-	TRBJ2-2	CASSLSGVSNTGELFF	TGTGCCAGCAGCCTATCCGGGGTTAGCAACACCGGGGAGCTGTTTTTT
TRBV28	few	-	TRBJ1-1	CASSSPSTGNTEAFF	TGTGCCAGCAGTTCTCCTTCGACAGGGAACACTGAAGCTTTCTTT
TRBV19	-	-	TRBJ2-5	CASSTSAGARWETQYF	TGTGCCAGTAGTACCTCGGCAGGGGCCAGATGGGAGACCCAGTACTTC
TRBV28	-	TRBD2	TRBJ2-3	CASRLAGGSSRDTQYF	TGTGCCAGCAGACTAGCGGGGGGGTCCTCGAGGGATACGCAGTATTTT
TRBV19	few	TRBD2	TRBJ2-2	CATTEKAGWTGELFF	TGTGCCACCACTGAAAAAGCGGGGTGGACCGGGGAGCTGTTTTTT
TRBV6-5	few	-	TRBJ1-5	CASSYFMDQPQHF	TGTGCCAGCAGTTACTTTATGGATCAGCCCCAGCATTTT
TRBV9	-	TRBD2	TRBJ2-3	CASGRTSGDIDTQYF	TGTGCCAGCGGACGGACTAGCGGGGATATAGATACGCAGTATTTT
TRBV4-3	-	-	TRBJ1-1	CASSQEGWKDSEAFF	TGCGCCAGCAGCCAAGAAGGATGGAAGGACTCGGAAGCTTTCTTT
TRBV27	many	TRBD2	TRBJ2-1	CASSSMAGGRGEQFF	TGTGCCAGCAGTTCAATGGCGGGGGGGCGAGGTGAGCAGTTCTTC
TRBV28	once	TRBD1	TRBJ2-3	CASSLGDRFSTDTQYF	TGTGCCAGCAGTTTAGGGGACAGATTTAGCACAGATACGCAGTATTTT